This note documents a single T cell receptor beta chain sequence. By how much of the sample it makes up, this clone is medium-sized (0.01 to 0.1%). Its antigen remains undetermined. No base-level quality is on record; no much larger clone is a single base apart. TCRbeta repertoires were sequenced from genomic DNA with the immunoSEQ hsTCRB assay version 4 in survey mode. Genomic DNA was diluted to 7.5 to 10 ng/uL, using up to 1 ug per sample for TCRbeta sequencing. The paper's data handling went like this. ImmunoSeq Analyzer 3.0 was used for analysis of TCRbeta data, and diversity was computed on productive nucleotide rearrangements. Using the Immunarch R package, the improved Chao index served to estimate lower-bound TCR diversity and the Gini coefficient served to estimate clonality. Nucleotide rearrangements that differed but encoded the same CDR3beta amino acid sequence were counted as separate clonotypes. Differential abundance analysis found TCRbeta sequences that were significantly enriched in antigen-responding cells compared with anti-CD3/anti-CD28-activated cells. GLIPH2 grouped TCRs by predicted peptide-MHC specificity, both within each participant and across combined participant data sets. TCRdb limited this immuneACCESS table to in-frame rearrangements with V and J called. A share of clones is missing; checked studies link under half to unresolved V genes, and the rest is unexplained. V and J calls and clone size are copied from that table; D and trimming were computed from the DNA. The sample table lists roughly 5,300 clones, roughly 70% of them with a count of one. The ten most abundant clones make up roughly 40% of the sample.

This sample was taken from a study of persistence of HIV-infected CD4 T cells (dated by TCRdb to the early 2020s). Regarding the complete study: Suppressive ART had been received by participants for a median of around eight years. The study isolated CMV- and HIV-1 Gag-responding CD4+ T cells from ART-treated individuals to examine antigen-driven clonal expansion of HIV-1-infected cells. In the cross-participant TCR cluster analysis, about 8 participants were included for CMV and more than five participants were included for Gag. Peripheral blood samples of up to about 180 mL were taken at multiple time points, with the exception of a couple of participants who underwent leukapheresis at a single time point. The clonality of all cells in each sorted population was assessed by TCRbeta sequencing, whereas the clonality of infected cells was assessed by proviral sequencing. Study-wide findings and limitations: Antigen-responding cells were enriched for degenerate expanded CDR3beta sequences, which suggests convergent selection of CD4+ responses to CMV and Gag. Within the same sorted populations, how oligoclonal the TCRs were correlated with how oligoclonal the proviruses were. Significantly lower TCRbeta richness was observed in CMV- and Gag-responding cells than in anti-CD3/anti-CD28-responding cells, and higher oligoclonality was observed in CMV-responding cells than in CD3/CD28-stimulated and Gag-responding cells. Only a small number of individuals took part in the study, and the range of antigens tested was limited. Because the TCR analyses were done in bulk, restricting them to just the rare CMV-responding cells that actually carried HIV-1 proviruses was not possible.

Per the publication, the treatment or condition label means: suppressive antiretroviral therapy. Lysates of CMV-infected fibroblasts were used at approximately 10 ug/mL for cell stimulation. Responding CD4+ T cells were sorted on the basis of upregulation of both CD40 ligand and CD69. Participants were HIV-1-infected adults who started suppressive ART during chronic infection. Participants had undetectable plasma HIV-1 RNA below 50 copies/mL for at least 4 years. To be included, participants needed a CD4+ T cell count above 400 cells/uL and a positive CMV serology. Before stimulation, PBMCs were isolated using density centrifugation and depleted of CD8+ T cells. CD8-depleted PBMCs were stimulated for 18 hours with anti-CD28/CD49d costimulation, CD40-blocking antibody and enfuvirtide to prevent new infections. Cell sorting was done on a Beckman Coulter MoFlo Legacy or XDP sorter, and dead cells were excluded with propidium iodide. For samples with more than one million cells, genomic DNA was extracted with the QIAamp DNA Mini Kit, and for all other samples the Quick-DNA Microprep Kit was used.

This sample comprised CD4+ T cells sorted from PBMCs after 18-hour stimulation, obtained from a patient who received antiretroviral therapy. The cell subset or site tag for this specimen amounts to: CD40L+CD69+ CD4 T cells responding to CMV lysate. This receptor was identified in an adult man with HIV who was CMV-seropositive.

CDR3 loop: CASSVSGPKNIQYF. DNA sequence: TGTGCCAGCAGCGTTAGCGGTCCCAAAAACATTCAGTACTTC. In this chain, TRBV7-2 is recombined with TRBJ2-4, with TRBD2 tentatively as D gene (6 bases match). A distance of 10 bases separates the germline ends of V and J, which lose 5 bases and 2 bases respectively. As encoded in the germline V gene, CDR1 is SGHTA while CDR2 is FQGNSA. The CDR3 has 14 amino acids, counting the end cysteine and phenylalanine. The sequence is cut down to CDR3 DNA, 42 bases in frame from base 1. With all but the CDR3 taken from the reference TRBV7-2 and TRBJ2-4 genes, the full variable domain is: GAGVSQSPSNKVTEKGKDVELRCDPISGHTALYWYRQSLGQGLEFLIYFQGNSAPDKSGLPSDRFSAERTGGSVSTLTIQRTQQEDSAVYLCASSVSGPKNIQYFGAGTRLSVL.